The subject of this entry is one TCR beta chain. The data were obtained in a study of OX40 agonist ivuxolimab in advanced cancers. The V gene lost 4 bases and the J gene lost 1 base, with 5 bases spanning the gap. Per germline, CDR1 MNHEY and CDR2 SMNVEV (reference sequence). The CDR3 spans 13 residues. Sequencing was performed with immunoSEQ multiplex PCR; in TCRdb, only in-frame clones are kept and a portion is missing. Of roughly 90,000 clones in the sample, around nine tenths were seen once. The gene calls are TRBV27 and TRBJ1-5, with D unclear. This clonotype originated in an adult with an advanced solid tumor such as melanoma, head and neck, liver or kidney cancer. The sequencing used CD4+ or CD8+ T cells sorted from blood, collected in a trial of the OX40 agonist ivuxolimab. The CDR3 nucleotides read TGTGCCAGCAGTTCCCGGAGCAATCAGCCCCAGCATTTT. Residues: CASSSRSNQPQHF.